Below are 23 T cell receptor beta chains sequenced from a single sample in a study of PD-L1 blockade in urothelial cancer. Sequencing used immunoSEQ multiplex PCR; TCRdb keeps in-frame clones, though not all of them. The top ten clones hold 1.5% to 2% of a sample with approximately 90,000 clones, around 87% of them seen once. Time point specified: pretreatment peripheral blood. Source: PBMCs, taken around atezolizumab (anti-PD-L1) treatment. Receptors were obtained from a man aged 55-75 years with urothelial cancer.

The chain employs TRBV6-5 and TRBJ2-7, with 7 bases identical to TRBD1. The trim removed 6 bases at V and 5 bases at J, leaving 7 bases unmatched. The CDR3 runs 13 residues. In germline, CDR1 is MNHEY, CDR2 SVGAGI. As DNA, the CDR3 is TGTGCCAGCAGGCCGGGACAGCAAAACGAGCAGTACTTC. This gives the protein CASRPGQQNEQYF.

The J gene is TRBJ2-5, the V gene TRBV6-1; D possibly corresponds to TRBD2 (5 bases). This CDR3 is built from 14 residues. V was cut by 8 bases and J by 5 bases, with 18 bases left in between. Germline V lookup: CDR1 MNHNS, CDR2 SASEGT. CDR3: CASDRGLNQETQYF. CDR3 nucleotides: TGTGCCAGCGACCGCGGGCTTAATCAGGAGACCCAGTACTTC.

This chain links TRBV6-6 with TRBJ1-6; 7 bases agree with TRBD1. This CDR3 has 15 amino acids. Germline V gene lookup returns CDR1 MNHNY and CDR2 SVGAGI (reference sequence). Trimming removed 6 bases from V and 5 bases from J; junction bases left unmatched: 7. CDR3 protein: CASSHGQADNSPLHF. DNA of the CDR3: TGTGCCAGCAGCCACGGACAGGCCGATAATTCACCCCTCCACTTT.

This clone has more than one count but fewer than ten. This chain joins TRBV6-4 and TRBJ2-3, with 7 bases identical to TRBD2. The CDR3 is 16 amino acids. The ends lost 6 bases at V and 2 bases at J; junction bases unmatched: 11. The V gene's germline CDR1 is MRHNA and CDR2 SNTAGT. The CDR3 reads CASSPNGAGNTDTQYF. The CDR3 DNA follows: TGTGCCAGCAGCCCTAATGGAGCGGGAAACACAGATACGCAGTATTTT.

The V and J genes are TRBV7-2 and TRBJ2-3, with 8 bases fitting TRBD2. Trimming cost V 5 bases and J 4 bases; bases outside gene matches: 5. There are 14 residues in the CDR3. CDR1 is SGHTA, CDR2 FQGNSA, per germline. CDR3 nucleotides: TGTGCCAGCAGCCCTCAAGCGGGAGCAGATACGCAGTATTTT. It codes for CASSPQAGADTQYF.

The CDR3 bases are TGTGCCAGCAGCGCTGAGACAGGGGGCTACGAGCAGTACTTC. It is translated as CASSAETGGYEQYF. The J gene is TRBJ2-7, the V gene TRBV6-1; 9 bases align to TRBD1. CDR1 is MNHNS and CDR2 is SASEGT in the germline V gene. The CDR3 runs to 14 residues. The ends lost 6 bases at V and 3 bases at J; junction bases unmatched: 6.

The chain combines TRBV28 with TRBJ2-1, with 7 bases matching TRBD2. The CDR3 extends over 15 amino acids. The J segment lost 5 bases and the V segment lost 3 bases, leaving 7 bases of the junction unmatched. Germline V gives CDR1 MDHEN, CDR2 SYDVKM. The CDR3 region is CASSFAGERDNEQFF. In DNA, the CDR3 is TGTGCCAGCAGTTTCGCGGGAGAAAGGGACAATGAGCAGTTCTTC.

This chain connects TRBV7-3 to TRBJ2-3; 7 bases match TRBD2. This CDR3 is 14 amino acids long. Germline values: CDR1 SGHTA, CDR2 FQGTGA. V was clipped by 5 bases and J by 6 bases; unmatched bases: 8. CDR3 coding DNA: TGTGCCAGCAGCCCCGTCGCGGGAGTGGATACGCAGTATTTT. Its protein product is CASSPVAGVDTQYF.

The sample holds one count of this clone. The J gene is TRBJ2-3, the V gene TRBV18, with TRBD2 matching over 7 bases. The CDR3 consists of 15 residues. The trim removed 2 bases at V and 2 bases at J, leaving 4 bases unmatched. Germline-derived CDR1 and CDR2 are KGHSH and LQKENI. The CDR3 DNA follows: TGTGCCAGCTCACCAGGAGCGGGGTTCACAGATACGCAGTATTTT. This translates into CASSPGAGFTDTQYF.

This clone was detected only once. The V and J genes are TRBV6-6 and TRBJ2-7, with D hard to call. The germline gives CDR1 MNHNY, CDR2 SVGAGI (reference sequence). CDR3 length equals 11 residues. The V and J ends lost 2 bases and 7 bases respectively, with 6 bases between them. CDR3 sequence: CASSYAREQYF. The CDR3 nucleotides read TGTGCCAGCAGTTACGCCCGGGAGCAGTACTTC.

This clone was detected once. The V call is TRBV4-3, the J call TRBJ2-7, with 10 nucleotides matching TRBD1. Germline CDR1 and CDR2: LGHNA and YSLEER. The CDR3 is 15 residues long. V lost 3 bases and J lost 1; bases outside the gene matches: 3. The CDR3 nucleotides are TGCGCCAGCAGCCAGGCGGGACAGGGGTCCTACGAGCAGTACTTC. Protein: CASSQAGQGSYEQYF.

The CDR3 coding sequence is TGTGCCAGCAGCTTAGTACCAGGGCGCTACGAGCAGTACTTC. Translating it yields CASSLVPGRYEQYF. The V gene is TRBV7-8, the J gene TRBJ2-7; D perhaps matches TRBD1 (5 bases). V was clipped by 1 base and J by 3 bases, with 10 bases between them. Per germline, CDR1 SGHVS and CDR2 FQNEAQ. CDR3 length equals 14 residues.

V is TRBV19 and J is TRBJ2-2; TRBD2 agrees at 9 bases. The CDR3 sequence is 16 residues long. With 5 bases clipped from V and 7 bases from J, the junction kept 11 bases outside the gene matches. Per the germline V gene, CDR1 is LNHDA and CDR2 is SQIVND (reference sequence). The CDR3 DNA reads TGTGCCAGTAGTGGAATCGGCGGGAGGGCCGTCGGGGAGCTGTTTTTT. The encoded protein is CASSGIGGRAVGELFF.

This sequence joins TRBV9 and TRBJ1-3, with 7 bases lining up with TRBD1. Germline CDR1 is SGDLS and CDR2 is YYNGEE. The CDR3 extends over 15 amino acids. The ends lost 4 bases at V and 1 base at J; junction bases unmatched: 5. This chain's CDR3 is CASSTDRVSGNTIYF. The CDR3 DNA is TGTGCCAGCAGCACTGACAGGGTGTCTGGAAACACCATATATTTT. Full variable domain (outside the CDR3, taken from reference TRBV9 and TRBJ1-3): DSGVTQTPKHLITATGQRVTLRCSPRSGDLSVYWYQQSLDQGLQFLIQYYNGEERAKGNILERFSAQQFPDLHSELNLSSLELGDSALYFCASSTDRVSGNTIYFGEGSWLTVV.

The V and J genes are TRBV6-1 and TRBJ2-7; D might be TRBD2 (5 bases). The CDR3 is made up of 11 amino acids. The germline CDR1 and CDR2 sequences are MNHNS and SASEGT. The CDR3 loop is CDPGVTYEQYF. CDR3 in DNA: TGTGACCCCGGGGTTACCTACGAGCAGTACTTC.

This clone was counted once. The J gene is TRBJ2-7, the V gene TRBV7-2, with TRBD2 identical over 7 bases. V was clipped by 4 bases and J by 3 bases; unmatched bases: 15. Germline V lookup: CDR1 SGHTA, CDR2 FQGNSA. There are 17 residues in the CDR3. This chain's CDR3 is CASSSGGRNLKYYEQYF. The DNA of the CDR3 is TGTGCCAGCAGCTCGGGAGGCAGAAACCTAAAGTACTACGAGCAGTACTTC.

V gene TRBV15 combines with J gene TRBJ2-5, with TRBD1 matching over 9 bases. The V gene end was trimmed by 4 bases and the J gene end by 5 bases; junction bases not matched to a gene: 8. The germline V gene encodes CDR1 LNHNV and CDR2 YYDKDF (reference sequence). CDR3 length: 15 amino acids. The CDR3 DNA sequence: TGTGCCACCAGCACGAGGACAGGGGTAGGGGAGACCCAGTACTTC. This translates into CATSTRTGVGETQYF.

The chain couples TRBV4-1 to TRBJ1-2, with D possibly matching TRBD1 (5 bases). The CDR3 runs 14 residues. The V end was cut by 1 base, the J end by 8 bases, with 14 bases between. Germline assignment: CDR1 MGHRA and CDR2 YSYEKL. The CDR3 DNA reads TGCGCCAGCAGCCAAGGTGGGCAGGGTAGAGGCTACACCTTC. Its protein is CASSQGGQGRGYTF.

J is TRBJ2-7 and V is TRBV2; D may be TRBD1 (6 bases). Trimming removed 8 bases from V and 3 bases from J, with 14 bases in between. The CDR3 is made up of 13 amino acids. Looked up from germline, CDR1 is SNHLY and CDR2 is FYNNEI. The CDR3 bases are TGTGCCAGCCTCCGGGACATGAACTACGAGCAGTACTTC. It translates to CASLRDMNYEQYF.

The CDR3 protein is CASRRAGGRYSYNEQFF. As DNA, the CDR3 is TGTGCCAGCAGACGAGCGGGGGGGCGGTACTCCTACAATGAGCAGTTCTTC. The J gene is TRBJ2-1, the V gene TRBV5-4; 10 nucleotides line up with TRBD2. Trimming removed 5 bases from V and 0 bases from J; junction bases left unmatched: 8. Germline CDR1 SGHNT, CDR2 YYREEE (reference sequence). The CDR3 length is 17 residues. The variable domain in full, with the rest retrieved from reference TRBV5-4 and TRBJ2-1, is ETGVTQSPTHLIKTRGQQVTLRCSSQSGHNTVSWYQQALGQGPQFIFQYYREEENGRGNFPPRFSGLQFPNYSSELNVNALELDDSALYLCASRRAGGRYSYNEQFFGPGTRLTVL.

Here the CDR3 DNA reads TGTGCCAGCAGCGCCGGGACTAGCGGAGGTGATACGCAGTATTTT. The encoded protein is CASSAGTSGGDTQYF. The rearrangement links TRBV5-4 to TRBJ2-3, with 11 bases lining up with TRBD2. The CDR3 sequence is 15 residues long. The ends lost 4 bases at V and 6 bases at J; junction bases unmatched: 7. Germline V lookup: CDR1 SGHNT, CDR2 YYREEE (reference sequence).

This clone has more than one count but fewer than ten. The rearrangement links TRBV7-7 to TRBJ2-3, with a tentative D call TRBD2 (6 bases). V lost 5 bases and J lost 4, with 16 bases in between. Per germline, CDR1 SSHAT and CDR2 FNYEAQ (reference sequence). The CDR3 totals 15 residues. The CDR3 DNA follows: TGTGCCAGCAGCCGTTTTGTGGGAGGCGCAGATACGCAGTATTTT. The encoded protein is CASSRFVGGADTQYF. Full variable domain (missing parts from reference TRBV7-7 and TRBJ2-3): GAGVSQSPRYKVTKRGQDVTLRCDPISSHATLYWYQQALGQGPEFLTYFNYEAQPDKSGLPSDRFSAERPEGSISTLTIQRTEQRDSAMYRCASSRFVGGADTQYFGPGTRLTVL.

The chain combines TRBV10-1 with TRBJ2-7; perhaps TRBD1 as D (6 bases). Between the trimmed V and J ends, which lost 6 bases and 3 bases, there was a span of 12 bases. This CDR3 comprises 13 residues. CDR1 is WNHNN, CDR2 SYGVQD, per germline (reference sequence). The CDR3 DNA follows: TGCGCCAGCAGACAGGGTCCGGACTACGAGCAGTACTTC. It specifies CASRQGPDYEQYF.